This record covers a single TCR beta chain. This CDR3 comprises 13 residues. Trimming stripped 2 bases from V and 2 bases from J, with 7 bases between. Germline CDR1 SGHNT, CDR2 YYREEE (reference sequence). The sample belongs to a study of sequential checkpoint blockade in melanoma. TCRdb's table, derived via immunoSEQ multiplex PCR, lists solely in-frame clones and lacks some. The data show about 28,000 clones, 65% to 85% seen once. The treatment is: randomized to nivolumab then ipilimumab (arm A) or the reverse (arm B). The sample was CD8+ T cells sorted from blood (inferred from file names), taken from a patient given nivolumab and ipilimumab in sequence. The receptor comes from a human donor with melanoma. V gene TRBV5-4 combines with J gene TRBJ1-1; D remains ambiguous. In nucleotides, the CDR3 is TGTGCCAGCAGCTTCCGGGGTAACACTGAAGCTTTCTTT. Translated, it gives CASSFRGNTEAFF. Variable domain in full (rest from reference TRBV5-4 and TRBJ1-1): ETGVTQSPTHLIKTRGQQVTLRCSSQSGHNTVSWYQQALGQGPQFIFQYYREEENGRGNFPPRFSGLQFPNYSSELNVNALELDDSALYLCASSFRGNTEAFFGQGTRLTVV.